This TCR beta chain was identified in a study of prognosis after radiotherapy for stage I lung cancer. Study-wide findings and caveats: TRBV and TRBJ gene usage reportedly differed between patients with and without metastases. It was in patients who developed distant metastases that Shannon entropy after stereotactic body radiation therapy was lower.

In germline, CDR1 is MDHEN, CDR2 SYDVKM. The CDR3 has 14 residues. Amplification of TCR beta CDR3 from genomic DNA used two-round multiplex PCR. With primers specific to each TRBV and TRBJ gene, the first-round PCR was performed. Via MiXCR, TCRdb re-called the multiplex PCR reads, giving one row per CDR3 protein. The sample contains roughly 17,000 distinct CDR3 sequences, 44% of which appear only once. Remarks on this clonotype: Its antigen is unknown. The junction departs from the called germline gene at one end, perhaps through a read error.

Sample: PBMCs, taken before or after stereotactic body radiation therapy (not recorded which). The clonotype comes from a donor over 45 with non-small cell lung cancer. V is TRBV28 and J is TRBJ2-7, with 9 bases fitting TRBD1. The CDR3 loop reads CALSQQGASYDQYF. The CDR3 DNA follows: TGTGCCTTATCCCAACAGGGGGCGTCCTACGATCAGTACTTC.